Listed here is a single T cell receptor (beta chain). Its target is unknown. The repertoire was sequenced with immunoSEQ multiplex PCR; TCRdb's copy has only in-frame clones and lacks some. The sample records some 120,000 clones, around 87% being singletons. The CDR3 consists of 16 residues. Trimming removed 6 bases from V and 5 bases from J, with 19 bases in between. Germline V CDR1 and CDR2: SNHLY, FYNNEI. This sample is part of a study of T cell responses to AZD1222 COVID-19 vaccine. Study-wide findings and caveats: Vaccine-associated CD4 TCRs spanned spike, dominant at 160-218 and 743-854.

The source was peripheral blood, collected on day 0 of AZD1222 vaccination. The TCR originated in an adult in good health. This chain connects TRBV2 to TRBJ2-2; D possibly uses TRBD1 or TRBD2 (5 bases each). CDR3 residues: CASRILGGIMTGELFF. The CDR3 DNA reads TGTGCCAGCAGAATTCTTGGGGGAATAATGACCGGGGAGCTGTTTTTT.